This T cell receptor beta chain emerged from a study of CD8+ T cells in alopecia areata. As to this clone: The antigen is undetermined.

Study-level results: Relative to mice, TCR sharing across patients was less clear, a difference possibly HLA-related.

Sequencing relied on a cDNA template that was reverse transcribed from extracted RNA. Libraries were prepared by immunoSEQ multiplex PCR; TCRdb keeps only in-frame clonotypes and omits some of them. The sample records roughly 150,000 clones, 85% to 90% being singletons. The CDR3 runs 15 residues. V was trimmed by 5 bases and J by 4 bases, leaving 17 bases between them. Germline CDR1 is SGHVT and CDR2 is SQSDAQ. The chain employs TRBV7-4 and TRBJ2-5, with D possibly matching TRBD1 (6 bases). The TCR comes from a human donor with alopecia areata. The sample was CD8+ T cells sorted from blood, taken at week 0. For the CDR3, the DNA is TGTGCCAGCAGCCGCACATCCAGGGGCGGAGAGACCCAGTACTTC. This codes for CASSRTSRGGETQYF.